This passage covers 17 T cell receptor beta chains from one sample sequenced in a study of CD8+CD57+ T cells in acquired aplastic anemia. The TCR beta profiling, which covered VDJ combination and CDR3 sequence, was carried out using genomic DNA as the template. TCRdb passed the reads through MiXCR, listing each CDR3 protein once. The sample holds 260,000 or so distinct CDR3 sequences, approximately 82% seen once. Patients selected for sequencing had displayed CD8+CD57+ cell expansion by flow cytometry. Sequencing was performed on sorted CD4+, CD8+, or CD8+CD57+ T cells (not recorded which) from PBMCs. These receptors all come from a human donor with aplastic anemia.

The V call is TRBV7-2, the J call TRBJ2-5, with 7 bases matching TRBD1. Per the germline V gene, CDR1 is SGHTA and CDR2 is FQGNSA. V shed 3 bases, J shed 14 bases, and the junction held 18 bases outside the gene matches. The CDR3 is made up of 15 amino acids. CDR3 sequence (DNA): TGTGCCAGCAGCTTTCATCCGGCCGGGACAGCGCCTTCCTACTTC. This sequence encodes CASSFHPAGTAPSYF.

Comments on this clonotype: Its ends do not fully match the called genes, so a read error is possible. V gene TRBV7-9 combines with J gene TRBJ2-7, with D possibly being TRBD1 (6 bases). This CDR3 is 14 amino acids long. Germline assignment: CDR1 SEHNR and CDR2 FQNEAQ (reference sequence). CDR3 protein: CASSARTAAMTISF. In nucleotides, the CDR3 is TGTGCCAGCAGCGCCAGGACAGCGGCCATGACAATCAGCTTC.

This chain joins TRBV5-1 and TRBJ1-1, with TRBD1 identical over 7 bases. Germline-derived CDR1 and CDR2 are SGHRS and YFSETQ. V shed 2 bases, J shed 6 bases, and the junction held 4 bases outside the gene matches. The CDR3 totals 13 residues. The CDR3 nucleotides read TGCGCCAGCAGCTTTCAAGGGACAGCTGAAGCTTTCTTT. Residues: CASSFQGTAEAFF.

Only a few counts were recorded for this clonotype. The rearrangement uses TRBV29-1 and TRBJ1-2; TRBD1 matches at 8 bases. Germline V lookup: CDR1 SQVTM, CDR2 ANQGSEA. CDR3 size: 13 residues. The junction had 5 bases not matched to a gene; V was cut back by 4 bases and J by 4 bases. The CDR3 loop is CSVAGGTIYGYTF. DNA of the CDR3: TGCAGCGTTGCAGGGGGCACCATCTATGGCTACACCTTC.

The chain is built from TRBV7-8 and TRBJ2-7; D is unclear. V lost 2 bases and J 6 bases, leaving 26 bases between the germline ends. The CDR3 is 18 residues long. The germline CDR1 and CDR2 sequences are SGHVS and FQNEAQ. CDR3 region: CASSLHPAEQALGSEQYV. CDR3 nucleotide sequence: TGTGCCAGCAGCTTACATCCAGCCGAGCAAGCCCTTGGCTCCGAGCAGTACGTC.

A remark on this clonotype: At one end the junction does not follow the germline gene, possibly because of a read error. The J gene is TRBJ2-3, the V gene TRBV7-9; D possibly corresponds to TRBD2 (6 bases). CDR3 size: 14 residues. The germline V gene has CDR1 SEHNR and CDR2 FQNEAQ (reference sequence). CDR3 bases: TGTGCCAGCAGCTTAGCGGGAGGTCCCGATACCAAGGACTTT. As protein: CASSLAGGPDTKDF. The entire variable domain, with the rest obtained from reference TRBV7-9 and TRBJ2-3, is as follows: DTGVSQNPRHKITKRGQNVTFRCDPISEHNRLYWYRQTLGQGPEFLTYFQNEAQLEKSRLLSDRFSAERPKGSFSTLEIQRTEQGDSAMYLCASSLAGGPDTKDFGPGTRLTVL.

The rearrangement links TRBV7-9 to TRBJ2-5; TRBD2 might be the D (5 bases). The last part of the DNA fits TRBJ2-3 better; the J call may be wrong. The CDR3 runs 14 residues. Germline CDR1 reads SEHNR; CDR2 reads FQNEAQ (reference sequence). The CDR3 DNA reads TGTGCCAGCAGCACGGGCCTAGCCAAAGAGACGCAGTATTTT. Its translation is CASSTGLAKETQYF.

The rearrangement links TRBV2 to TRBJ1-4, with D maybe TRBD1 (6 bases). The CDR3 is made up of 12 amino acids. V was clipped by 8 bases and J by 16 bases, with 20 bases between them. Germline V gene data show CDR1 as SNHLY and CDR2 as FYNNEI. This chain's CDR3 is CASGKGGAETFF. Here the CDR3 DNA reads TGTGCCAGCGGGAAAGGGGGTGCAGAAACGTTTTTT.

For this clonotype: The final CDR3 position lacks the conserved phenylalanine or tryptophan, pointing to a likely read error. No DNA is shown, since the ends of the CDR3 on it are uncertain; the CDR3 is the one TCRdb lists. V is TRBV9 and J is TRBJ2-5; the table calls TRBD2, which could not be checked here. The germline V gene has CDR1 SGDLS and CDR2 YYNGEE. The CDR3 comprises 13 residues, both ends counted. CDR3 protein: CASSLSPGATNEI.

On this clonotype: The conserved final phenylalanine or tryptophan is absent from the CDR3, which likely points to a read error. It is unclear where the CDR3 begins or ends on the DNA, so no DNA is shown, and the CDR3 is as TCRdb lists it. The chain links TRBV7-8 to TRBJ2-3; TRBD1 is the table's D call and was not checked against the DNA. The CDR3 length is 13 residues, termini included. Germline V gene sequence: CDR1 SGHVS, CDR2 FQNEAQ. CDR3 region: CASSYGPTGTALS.

Details on this clonotype: One end of the junction varies from germline; a read error may be responsible. The V gene is TRBV7-8, the J gene TRBJ1-5, with TRBD1 identical over 8 bases. This CDR3 region has 14 residues. Looked up from germline, CDR1 is SGHVS and CDR2 is FQNEAQ. This CDR3 reads CASSLSWTGQIETF. The CDR3 DNA follows: TGTGCCAGCAGCTTATCCTGGACAGGGCAGATAGAGACCTTT.

This clonotype appeared a single time. The genes are TRBV2 and TRBJ2-3; D is possibly TRBD2 (5 bases). The CDR3 covers 13 residues. Per germline, CDR1 SNHLY and CDR2 FYNNEI. The CDR3 DNA reads TGTTGCAGCAGCAGCGGAGGCACAGATACGCAGTATTTT. Translating it yields CCSSSGGTDTQYF.

As DNA, the CDR3 is TGTGCCAGCAGCTTAGCCCACGGGACAAAAAAGGCCGAGTACTTC. The encoded protein is CASSLAHGTKKAEYF. The V gene is TRBV7-9, the J gene TRBJ2-5, with a weak D call TRBD1 (6 bases). CDR1 and CDR2 from the germline V gene are SEHNR and FQNEAQ (reference sequence). The CDR3 loop spans 15 amino acids. The V end lost 0 bases, the J end lost 12 bases, and 20 bases lay between the germline ends.

In nucleotides, the CDR3 is TGTGCCAGCAGCTTAGCGGGTGGAACCGATACGCACAATGAAGCTTTCTTT. Its protein product is CASSLAGGTDTHNEAFF. The chain has TRBV7-8 and TRBJ1-1, with unresolved D. The CDR3 contains 17 residues. CDR1 is SGHVS and CDR2 is FQNEAQ in the germline V gene. Trimming cost V 0 bases and J 7 bases, with 21 bases left between them. Complete variable domain (other parts from reference TRBV7-8 and TRBJ1-1): GAGVSQSPRYKVAKRGQDVALRCDPISGHVSLFWYQQALGQGPEFLTYFQNEAQLDKSGLPSDRFFAERPEGSVSTLKIQRTQQEDSAVYLCASSLAGGTDTHNEAFFGQGTRLTVV.

Turning to this clonotype: One end of the junction is discordant with germline, which a read error may explain. V is TRBV9 and J is TRBJ1-1; 7 bases match TRBD1. The CDR3 totals 15 residues. CDR1 and CDR2 from the germline V gene are SGDLS and YYNGEE. CDR3 nucleotides: TGTGCCAGCAGCGTAGGGGTGACAGGGAACAATGAAGCTTTCTTT. It encodes CASSVGVTGNNEAFF.

V usage is TRBV7-8 and J usage is TRBJ2-3; either TRBD1 or TRBD2 may supply D (5 bases each). The germline V gene has CDR1 SGHVS and CDR2 FQNEAQ. V lost 4 bases and J lost 8, with 16 bases in between. The CDR3 has 14 residues. DNA for the CDR3: TGTGCCAGCAGCTCCGGGGTAGGGGCTGGTACGCAGTATTTT. Its protein is CASSSGVGAGTQYF. Based on the CDR3 plus reference TRBV7-8 and TRBJ2-3, the full variable domain is GAGVSQSPRYKVAKRGQDVALRCDPISGHVSLFWYQQALGQGPEFLTYFQNEAQLDKSGLPSDRFFAERPEGSVSTLKIQRTQQEDSAVYLCASSSGVGAGTQYFGPGTRLTVL.

This clonotype was observed at least ten times. The rearrangement links TRBV7-8 to TRBJ2-3; tentatively, D is TRBD1 (7 bases). This CDR3 comprises 15 residues. V lost 5 bases to trimming and J lost 4 bases, with 16 bases between them. From germline, CDR1 is SGHVS and CDR2 FQNEAQ. The CDR3 region has the DNA TGTGCCAGCAGCCTCGGTCCCAGGGGGGCAGATACGCAGTATTTT. Translated: CASSLGPRGADTQYF.